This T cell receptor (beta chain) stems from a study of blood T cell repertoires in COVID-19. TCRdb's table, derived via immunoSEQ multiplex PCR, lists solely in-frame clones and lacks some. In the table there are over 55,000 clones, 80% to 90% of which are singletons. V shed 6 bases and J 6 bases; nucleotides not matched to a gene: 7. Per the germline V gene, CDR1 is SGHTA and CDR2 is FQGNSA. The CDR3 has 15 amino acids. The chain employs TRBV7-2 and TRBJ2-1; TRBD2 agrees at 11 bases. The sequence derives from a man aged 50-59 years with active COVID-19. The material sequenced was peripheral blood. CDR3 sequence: CASSPRTSGSNEQFF. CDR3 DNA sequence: TGTGCCAGCAGTCCTCGGACTAGCGGGTCCAATGAGCAGTTCTTC.